This T cell receptor beta chain was sequenced for a study of shared clonotypes between healthy human individuals. The V gene's germline CDR1 is MNHEY and CDR2 SMNVEV (reference sequence). V lost 6 bases to trimming and J lost 4 bases, with 15 bases between them. This CDR3 contains 14 residues. Adults of Caucasian background living in Nashville, Tennessee made up all donors. Repertoires were generated with immunoSEQ multiplex PCR, while TCRdb's copy carries only in-frame clones and drops some. The data show 2,500,000 or so clones, with over 85% seen just once and about 0.38% held by the top ten. The TCR was taken from a man younger than 30 in good health. Some clones in this sample may be carry-over from other donors' samples. Specimen: naive CD4+ T cells from PBMCs. Subset of the sample: CD45RA+ positively selected. The chain recombines TRBV27 with TRBJ1-1; D call uncertain. The CDR3 DNA is TGTGCCAGCAGGTGGGGAGTCGCGAGCACTGAAGCTTTCTTT. It codes for CASRWGVASTEAFF.